This TCR beta chain is from a study of esophageal squamous cell carcinoma under preoperative chemotherapy (dated by TCRdb to the late 2010s). Notes on the research overall: The study profiled TCR repertoires of both peripheral blood T cells and tumor-infiltrating lymphocytes. The study assessed how paclitaxel-nedaplatin chemotherapy affected T-cell receptor repertoires in patients with esophageal squamous cell carcinoma. Several patients with primary esophageal squamous cell carcinoma made up the cohort. Repertoires from samples taken before paclitaxel-nedaplatin therapy were compared with repertoires from samples taken after paclitaxel-nedaplatin therapy.

Library prep was done by PCR. For sequencing, a HiSeq X Ten was employed. TCR repertoires were characterized by high-throughput sequencing. TCRdb cleaned the public reads at Q25 with fastp, built clones with MiXCR and kept in-frame beta chains. Every entry covers one CDR3 protein and lists the most common genes and DNA from its rows. In this sample the table shows around 14,000 distinct CDR3 sequences, roughly 66% of which occur a single time. Roughly 50% of the sample comes from the top ten. Explained via the paper, the time point label denotes: before preoperative PTX-NDP chemotherapy. Paclitaxel-nedaplatin was administered to patients as preoperative chemotherapy before surgery. Findings and caveats that apply to the study as a whole: Clonotype frequencies shifted immediately and substantially under paclitaxel-nedaplatin therapy, and abundant clones were more likely to contract than to amplify. TCR diversity increased significantly in peripheral T cells after chemotherapy, but not in tumor-infiltrating lymphocytes. Post-treatment tumor-infiltrating lymphocytes appeared to be derived in part from peripheral T cells migrating into the tumor, rather than solely from local clonal changes. The analysis included only 4 or 5 patients with esophageal squamous cell carcinoma, making the cohort small.

A word on this clonotype: What antigen it recognizes has not been identified. No much larger clone is present one base from it, and per-base qualities are unavailable.

V ends up 5 bases short and J 5 bases short, with an unmatched junction base count of 9. Inclusive of the bounding cysteine and phenylalanine, the CDR3 is 16 residues long. Of all the DNA, just the CDR3 is kept, 48 bases in frame from base 1. CDR1 and CDR2, looked up from the germline V gene (reference sequence), are WNHNN and SYGVQD. The rearranged chain carries TRBV10-1 and TRBJ2-2; TRBD2 lines up with 9 middle nucleotides. The source of this sequence is a human donor with esophageal squamous cell carcinoma. The donor label of this sample is uncertain. This sample was obtained from a patient given preoperative chemotherapy. The CDR3 sequence is CASSPFSGSGTGELFF. Here is the DNA: TGCGCCAGCAGTCCCTTTAGCGGGAGTGGGACCGGGGAGCTGTTTTTT.